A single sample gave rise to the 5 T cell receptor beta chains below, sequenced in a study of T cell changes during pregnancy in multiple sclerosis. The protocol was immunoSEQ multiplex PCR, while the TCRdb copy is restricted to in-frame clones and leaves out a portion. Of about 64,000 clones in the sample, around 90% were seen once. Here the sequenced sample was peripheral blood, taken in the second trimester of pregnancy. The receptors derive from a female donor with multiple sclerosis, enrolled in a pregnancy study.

The DNA for the CDR3 is TGTGCCAGCAGCTTAGGGGGCCGCACAGATACGCAGTATTTT. Its protein is CASSLGGRTDTQYF. The V and J genes are TRBV7-2 and TRBJ2-3, with D tentatively TRBD1 (5 bases). Germline CDR1 SGHTA, CDR2 FQGNSA. CDR3 size: 14 residues. V lost 1 base to trimming and J lost 1 base, with 6 bases between them.

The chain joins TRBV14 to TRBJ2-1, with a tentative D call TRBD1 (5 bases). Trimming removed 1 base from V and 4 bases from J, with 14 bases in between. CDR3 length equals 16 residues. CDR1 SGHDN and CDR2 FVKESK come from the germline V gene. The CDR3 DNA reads TGTGCCAGCAGCCAAGTCGGAGTGGCAGGGTACAATGAGCAGTTCTTC. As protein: CASSQVGVAGYNEQFF.

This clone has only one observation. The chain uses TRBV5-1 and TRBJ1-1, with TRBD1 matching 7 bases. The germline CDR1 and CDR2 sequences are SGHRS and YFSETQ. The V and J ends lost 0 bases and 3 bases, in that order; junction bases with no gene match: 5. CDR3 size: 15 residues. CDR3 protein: CASSLATGKDTEAFF. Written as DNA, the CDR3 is TGCGCCAGCAGCTTGGCGACAGGGAAGGACACTGAAGCTTTCTTT.

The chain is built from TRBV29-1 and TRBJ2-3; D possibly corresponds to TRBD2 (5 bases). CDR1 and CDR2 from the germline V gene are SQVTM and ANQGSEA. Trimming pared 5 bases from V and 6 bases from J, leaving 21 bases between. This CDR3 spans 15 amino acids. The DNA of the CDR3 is TGCAGCGTTATCCAAGGGAGCACCAGTGGGGATACGCAGTATTTT. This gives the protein CSVIQGSTSGDTQYF.

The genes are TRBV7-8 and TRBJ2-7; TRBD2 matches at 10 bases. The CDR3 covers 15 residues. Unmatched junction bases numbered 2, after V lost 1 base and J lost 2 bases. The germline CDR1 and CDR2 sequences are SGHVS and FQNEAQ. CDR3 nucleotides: TGTGCCAGCAGCTTAGAACTAGCGGGAACCTACGAGCAGTACTTC. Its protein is CASSLELAGTYEQYF.